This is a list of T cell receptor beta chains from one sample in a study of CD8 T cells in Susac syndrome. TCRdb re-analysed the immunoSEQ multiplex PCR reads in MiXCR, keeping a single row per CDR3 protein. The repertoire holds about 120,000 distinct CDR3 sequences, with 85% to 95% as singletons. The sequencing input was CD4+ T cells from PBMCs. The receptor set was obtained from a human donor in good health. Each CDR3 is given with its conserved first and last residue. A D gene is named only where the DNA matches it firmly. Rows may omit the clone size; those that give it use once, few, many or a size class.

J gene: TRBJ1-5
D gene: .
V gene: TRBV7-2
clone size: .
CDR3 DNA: TGTGCCAGCAGCCGACGGCTGGACCAGCCCCAGCATTTT
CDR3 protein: CASSRRLDQPQHF

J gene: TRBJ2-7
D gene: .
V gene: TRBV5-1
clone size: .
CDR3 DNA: TGCGCCAGCAGCTGGGGGTTTCGAGGAGCGGAAAATTTGAGGACGAAACACGAGCAGTACTTC
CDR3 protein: CASSWGFRGAENLRTKHEQYF

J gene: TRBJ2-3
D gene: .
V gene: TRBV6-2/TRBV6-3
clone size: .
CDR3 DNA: TGTGCCAGCAGCTCCGGGACCGTAGATACGCAGTATTTT
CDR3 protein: CASSSGTVDTQYF

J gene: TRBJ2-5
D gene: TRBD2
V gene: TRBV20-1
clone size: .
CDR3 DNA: TGCAGTGCTATTCAGGCTAGCGGGGGAGAGACCCAGTACTTC
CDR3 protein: CSAIQASGGETQYF

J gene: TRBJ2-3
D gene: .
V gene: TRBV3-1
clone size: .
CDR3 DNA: TGTGCCAGCAGCCAAGGGGAACAGACCTACACAGATACGCAGTATTTT
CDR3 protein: CASSQGEQTYTDTQYF

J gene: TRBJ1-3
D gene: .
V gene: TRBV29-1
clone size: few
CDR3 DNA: TGCAGCGCGACGGCGGGGGGTTCTGGAAACACCATATATTTT
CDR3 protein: CSATAGGSGNTIYF

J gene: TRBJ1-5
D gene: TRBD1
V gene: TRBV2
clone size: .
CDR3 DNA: TGTGCCAGCGACAGGGGATTCAATCAGCCCCAGCATTTT
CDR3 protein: CASDRGFNQPQHF

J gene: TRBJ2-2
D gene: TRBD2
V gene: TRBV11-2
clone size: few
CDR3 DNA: TGTGCCAGCAGCTCGGGGTCCCCGGGGAGGGGAGGGACCGGGGAGCTGTTTTTT
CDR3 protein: CASSSGSPGRGGTGELFF

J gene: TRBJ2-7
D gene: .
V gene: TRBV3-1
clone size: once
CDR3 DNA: TGTGCCAGCAGCCCGACTCTTCGAATCTACGAGCAGTACTTC
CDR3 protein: CASSPTLRIYEQYF

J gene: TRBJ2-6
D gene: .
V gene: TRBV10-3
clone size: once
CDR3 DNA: TGTGCCATCGGCCAGGGTTCTGGGGCCAACGTCCTGACTTTC
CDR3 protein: CAIGQGSGANVLTF

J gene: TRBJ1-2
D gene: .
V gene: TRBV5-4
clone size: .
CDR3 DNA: TGTGCCAGCAGCTTGTTGGGGGGGCGCGGTGGCTACACCTTC
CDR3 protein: CASSLLGGRGGYTF